Below, one TCR beta chain is given with its context. The target antigen is unknown. This sample is part of a study of siplizumab effects on memory and regulatory T cells. This table comes from immunoSEQ multiplex PCR, and its TCRdb copy is limited to in-frame clones, with some not included. The sample shows 90,000 to 120,000 clones, 75% to 95% of them seen only once. V lost 2 bases and J 2 bases, leaving 9 bases between the germline ends. Germline V gene data show CDR1 as MNHNY and CDR2 as SVGAGI (reference sequence). The CDR3 is made up of 14 amino acids. General study results and limits: Among sequences traceable to unstimulated CD4+ memory cells, alloreactive ones were significantly reduced by siplizumab. It seemed that naive T cells were more diverse than memory cells and were major contributors to the alloresponse.

This TCR came from a human donor in good health. Some clones in this sample may be carry-over from other donors' samples. Sequenced material: CD4+ T cells sorted from blood. The chain uses TRBV6-6 and TRBJ1-1, with D maybe TRBD1 (6 bases). CDR3 coding DNA: TGTGCCAGCAGTTACGGGACACCTAACACTGAAGCTTTCTTT. This translates into CASSYGTPNTEAFF.